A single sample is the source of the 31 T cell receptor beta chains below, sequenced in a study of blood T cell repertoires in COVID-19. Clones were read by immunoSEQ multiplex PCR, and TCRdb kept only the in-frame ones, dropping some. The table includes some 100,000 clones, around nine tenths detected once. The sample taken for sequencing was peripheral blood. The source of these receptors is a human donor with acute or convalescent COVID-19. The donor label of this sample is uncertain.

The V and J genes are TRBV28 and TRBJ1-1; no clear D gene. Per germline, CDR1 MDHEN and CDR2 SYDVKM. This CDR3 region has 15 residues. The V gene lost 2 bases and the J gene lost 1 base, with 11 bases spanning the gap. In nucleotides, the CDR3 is TGTGCCAGCAGTTTAATTATGCAGGCGAACACTGAAGCTTTCTTT. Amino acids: CASSLIMQANTEAFF.

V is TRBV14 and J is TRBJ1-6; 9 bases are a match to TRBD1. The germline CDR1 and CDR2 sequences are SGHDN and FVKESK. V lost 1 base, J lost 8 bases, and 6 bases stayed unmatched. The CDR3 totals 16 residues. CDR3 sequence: CASSQVQGQGDSPLHF. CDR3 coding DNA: TGTGCCAGCAGCCAAGTCCAGGGACAGGGCGATTCACCCCTCCACTTT.

CDR3 protein: CASSLDSLIYNEQFF. CDR3 nucleotide sequence: TGTGCCAGCAGCCTCGACAGCTTAATATACAATGAGCAGTTCTTC. The V call is TRBV7-9, the J call TRBJ2-1, with TRBD1 as a possible D gene (5 bases). V lost 5 bases, J lost 4 bases, and 15 bases lay in between. The CDR3 contains 15 residues. Per the germline V gene, CDR1 is SEHNR and CDR2 is FQNEAQ (reference sequence). Combining the CDR3 with reference TRBV7-9 and TRBJ2-1 gives the whole variable domain DTGVSQNPRHKITKRGQNVTFRCDPISEHNRLYWYRQTLGQGPEFLTYFQNEAQLEKSRLLSDRFSAERPKGSFSTLEIQRTEQGDSAMYLCASSLDSLIYNEQFFGPGTRLTVL.

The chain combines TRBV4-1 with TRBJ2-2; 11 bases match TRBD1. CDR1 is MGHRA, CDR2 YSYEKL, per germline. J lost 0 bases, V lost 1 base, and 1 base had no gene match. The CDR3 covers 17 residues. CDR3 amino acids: CASSQGTGGPNTGELFF. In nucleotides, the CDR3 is TGCGCCAGCAGCCAAGGGACAGGGGGCCCGAACACCGGGGAGCTGTTTTTT.

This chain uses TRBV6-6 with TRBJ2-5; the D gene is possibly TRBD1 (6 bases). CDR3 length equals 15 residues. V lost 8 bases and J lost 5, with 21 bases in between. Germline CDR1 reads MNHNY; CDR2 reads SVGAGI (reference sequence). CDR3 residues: CASGGSLGAEETQYF. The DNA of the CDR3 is TGTGCCAGCGGGGGATCTCTGGGGGCGGAGGAGACCCAGTACTTC.

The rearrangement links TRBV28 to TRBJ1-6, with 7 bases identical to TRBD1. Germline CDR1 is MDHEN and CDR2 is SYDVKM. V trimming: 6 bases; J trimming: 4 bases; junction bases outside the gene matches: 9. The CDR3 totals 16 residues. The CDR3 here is CASRSGTESYNSPLHF. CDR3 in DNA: TGTGCCAGCAGATCCGGGACAGAGTCTTATAATTCACCCCTCCACTTT.

CDR3: CASSYDFYVFQETQYF. The CDR3 nucleotides read TGTGCCAGCAGTTACGACTTTTATGTATTCCAAGAGACCCAGTACTTC. The chain is built from TRBV6-2 or TRBV6-3 and TRBJ2-5; the D is unclear. CDR3 length: 16 residues. Trimming stripped 2 bases from V and 1 base from J, with 14 bases between. Germline V CDR1 and CDR2: MNHEY, SVGEGT.

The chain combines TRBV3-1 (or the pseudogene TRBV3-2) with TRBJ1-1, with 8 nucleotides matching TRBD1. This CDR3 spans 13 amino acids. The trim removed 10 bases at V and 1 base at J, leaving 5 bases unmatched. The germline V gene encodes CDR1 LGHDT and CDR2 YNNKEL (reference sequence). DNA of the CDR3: TGTGCCATTGGACAGGGTGGGAACACTGAAGCTTTCTTT. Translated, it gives CAIGQGGNTEAFF.

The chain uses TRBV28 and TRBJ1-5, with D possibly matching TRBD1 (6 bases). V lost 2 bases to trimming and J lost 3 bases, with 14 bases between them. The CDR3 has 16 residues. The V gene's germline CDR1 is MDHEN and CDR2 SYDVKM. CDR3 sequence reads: CASSLIGQGTNQPQHF. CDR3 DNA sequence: TGTGCCAGCAGTTTAATTGGGCAGGGGACCAATCAGCCCCAGCATTTT.

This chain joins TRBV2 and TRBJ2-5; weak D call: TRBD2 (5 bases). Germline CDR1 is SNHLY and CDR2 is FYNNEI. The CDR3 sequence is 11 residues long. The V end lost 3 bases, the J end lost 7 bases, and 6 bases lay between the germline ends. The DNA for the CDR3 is TGTGCCAGCAGTGACGGGGTGACCCAGTACTTC. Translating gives CASSDGVTQYF.

The CDR3 here is CASSSDWSTDTQYF. In nucleotides, the CDR3 is TGTGCCAGCAGTTCTGACTGGAGCACAGATACGCAGTATTTT. This sequence joins TRBV6-2 or TRBV6-3 and TRBJ2-3; D is undetermined. Germline CDR1 is MNHEY and CDR2 is SVGEGT. The CDR3 totals 14 residues. V lost 4 bases and J lost 0, with 8 bases in between.

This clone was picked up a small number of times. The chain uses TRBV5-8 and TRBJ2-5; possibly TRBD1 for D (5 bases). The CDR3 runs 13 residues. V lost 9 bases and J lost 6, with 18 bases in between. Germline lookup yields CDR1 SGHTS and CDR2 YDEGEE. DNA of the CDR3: TGTGCCACAGCAGGGAACCGAGGACAGACCCAGTACTTC. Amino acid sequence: CATAGNRGQTQYF.

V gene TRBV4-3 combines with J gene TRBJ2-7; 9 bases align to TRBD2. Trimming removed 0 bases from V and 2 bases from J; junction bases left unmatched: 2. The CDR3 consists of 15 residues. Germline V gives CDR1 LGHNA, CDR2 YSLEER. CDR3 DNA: TGCGCCAGCAGCCAAGAGGTAGCGGGGGCCTACGAGCAGTACTTC. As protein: CASSQEVAGAYEQYF.

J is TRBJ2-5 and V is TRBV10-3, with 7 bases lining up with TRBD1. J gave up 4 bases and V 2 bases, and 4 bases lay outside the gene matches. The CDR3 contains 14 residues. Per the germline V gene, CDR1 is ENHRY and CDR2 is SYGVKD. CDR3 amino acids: CAISEVQGVETQYF. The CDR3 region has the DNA TGTGCCATCAGTGAGGTTCAGGGGGTAGAGACCCAGTACTTC.

The CDR3 nucleotides read TGTGCCTCAACCCGGGACTCGAACACAGATACGCAGTATTTT. This encodes CASTRDSNTDTQYF. V gene TRBV10-3 combines with J gene TRBJ2-3; tentative D call: TRBD2 (6 bases). The germline V and J ends were trimmed by 11 bases and 2 bases, with 17 bases remaining between them. The CDR3 loop spans 14 amino acids. Germline lookup yields CDR1 ENHRY and CDR2 SYGVKD.

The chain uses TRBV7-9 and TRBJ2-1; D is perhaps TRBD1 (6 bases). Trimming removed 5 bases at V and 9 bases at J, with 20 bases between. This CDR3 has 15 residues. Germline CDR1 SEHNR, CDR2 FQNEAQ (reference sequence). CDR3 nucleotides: TGTGCCAGCAGCGAACCGGGACATTTTTATAGTGAGCAGTTCTTC. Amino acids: CASSEPGHFYSEQFF.

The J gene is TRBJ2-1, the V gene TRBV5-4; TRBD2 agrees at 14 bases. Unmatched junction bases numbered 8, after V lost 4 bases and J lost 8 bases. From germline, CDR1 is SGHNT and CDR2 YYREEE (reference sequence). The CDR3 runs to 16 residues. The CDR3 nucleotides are TGTGCCAGCAGCGTGGGACTAGCGGGAGCCCAGGATGAGCAGTTCTTC. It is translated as CASSVGLAGAQDEQFF.

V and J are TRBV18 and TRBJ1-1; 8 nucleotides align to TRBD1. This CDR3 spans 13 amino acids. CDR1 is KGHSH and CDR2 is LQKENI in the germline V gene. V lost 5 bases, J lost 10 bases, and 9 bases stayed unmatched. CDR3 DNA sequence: TGTGCCAGCTCATCCGACAGGGGAGATAGAGCTTTCTTT. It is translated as CASSSDRGDRAFF.

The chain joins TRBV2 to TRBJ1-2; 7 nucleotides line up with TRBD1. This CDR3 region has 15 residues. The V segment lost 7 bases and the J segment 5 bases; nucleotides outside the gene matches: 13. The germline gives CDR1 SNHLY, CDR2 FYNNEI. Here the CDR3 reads CASIGATGLIYGYTF. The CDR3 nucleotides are TGTGCCAGCATAGGGGCGACAGGGCTTATTTATGGCTACACCTTC.

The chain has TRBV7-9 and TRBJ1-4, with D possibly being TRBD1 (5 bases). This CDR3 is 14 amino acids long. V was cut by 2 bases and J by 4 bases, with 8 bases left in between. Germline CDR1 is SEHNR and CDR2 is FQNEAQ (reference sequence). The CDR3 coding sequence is TGTGCCAGCAGCTTAATGACAGTTAATGAAAAACTGTTTTTT. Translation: CASSLMTVNEKLFF. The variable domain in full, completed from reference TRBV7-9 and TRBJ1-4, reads DTGVSQNPRHKITKRGQNVTFRCDPISEHNRLYWYRQTLGQGPEFLTYFQNEAQLEKSRLLSDRFSAERPKGSFSTLEIQRTEQGDSAMYLCASSLMTVNEKLFFGSGTQLSVL.

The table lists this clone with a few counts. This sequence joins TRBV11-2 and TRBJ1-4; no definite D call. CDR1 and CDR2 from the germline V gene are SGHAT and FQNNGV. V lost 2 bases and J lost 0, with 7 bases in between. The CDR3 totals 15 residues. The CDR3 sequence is CASSLRVATNEKLFF. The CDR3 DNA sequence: TGTGCCAGCAGCTTAAGAGTTGCAACTAATGAAAAACTGTTTTTT.

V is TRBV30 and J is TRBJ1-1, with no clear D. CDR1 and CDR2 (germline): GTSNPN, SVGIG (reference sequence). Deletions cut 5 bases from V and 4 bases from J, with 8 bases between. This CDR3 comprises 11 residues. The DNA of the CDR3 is TGTGCCTGGGCGCGGGGCACTGAAGCTTTCTTT. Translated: CAWARGTEAFF.

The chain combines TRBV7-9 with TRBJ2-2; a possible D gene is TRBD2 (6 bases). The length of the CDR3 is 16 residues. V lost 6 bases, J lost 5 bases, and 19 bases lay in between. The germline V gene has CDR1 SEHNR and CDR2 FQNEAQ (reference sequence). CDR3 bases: TGTGCCAGCAGAGCCACGACTCTGGGACTTACCGGGGAGCTGTTTTTT. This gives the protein CASRATTLGLTGELFF.

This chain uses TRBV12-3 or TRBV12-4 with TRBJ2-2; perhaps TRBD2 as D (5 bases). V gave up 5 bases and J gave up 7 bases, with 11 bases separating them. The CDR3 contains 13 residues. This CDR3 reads CASSEGRVGELFF. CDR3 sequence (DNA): TGTGCCAGCAGTGAGGGTCGGGTCGGGGAGCTGTTTTTT.

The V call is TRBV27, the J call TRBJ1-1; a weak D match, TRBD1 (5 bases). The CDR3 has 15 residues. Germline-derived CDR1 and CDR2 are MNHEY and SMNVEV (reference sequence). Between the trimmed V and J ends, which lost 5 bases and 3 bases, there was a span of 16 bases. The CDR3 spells CASSPGRARDTEAFF. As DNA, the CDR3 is TGTGCCAGCAGTCCGGGCAGGGCCAGGGACACTGAAGCTTTCTTT.

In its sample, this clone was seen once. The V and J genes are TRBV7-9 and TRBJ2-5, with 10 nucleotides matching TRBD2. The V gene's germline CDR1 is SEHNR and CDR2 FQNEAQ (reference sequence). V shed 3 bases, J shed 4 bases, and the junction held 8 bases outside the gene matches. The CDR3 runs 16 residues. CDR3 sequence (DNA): TGTGCCAGCAGCTTCTCGAGCGGGGGGGCGGTAGAGACCCAGTACTTC. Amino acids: CASSFSSGGAVETQYF. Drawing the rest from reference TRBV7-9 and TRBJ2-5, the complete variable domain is DTGVSQNPRHKITKRGQNVTFRCDPISEHNRLYWYRQTLGQGPEFLTYFQNEAQLEKSRLLSDRFSAERPKGSFSTLEIQRTEQGDSAMYLCASSFSSGGAVETQYFGPGTRLLVL.

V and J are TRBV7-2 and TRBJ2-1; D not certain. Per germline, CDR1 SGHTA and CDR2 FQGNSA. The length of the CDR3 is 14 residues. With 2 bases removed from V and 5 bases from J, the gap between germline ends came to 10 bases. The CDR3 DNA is TGTGCCAGCAGCTTAAATTGGCTTAACAATGAGCAGTTCTTC. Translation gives CASSLNWLNNEQFF.

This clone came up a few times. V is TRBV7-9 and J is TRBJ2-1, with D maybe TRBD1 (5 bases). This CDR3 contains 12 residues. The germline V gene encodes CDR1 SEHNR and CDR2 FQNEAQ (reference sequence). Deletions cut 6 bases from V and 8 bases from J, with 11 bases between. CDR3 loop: CASRDMWDEQFF. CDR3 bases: TGTGCCAGCAGGGACATGTGGGATGAGCAGTTCTTC. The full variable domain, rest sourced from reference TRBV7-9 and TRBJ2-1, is DTGVSQNPRHKITKRGQNVTFRCDPISEHNRLYWYRQTLGQGPEFLTYFQNEAQLEKSRLLSDRFSAERPKGSFSTLEIQRTEQGDSAMYLCASRDMWDEQFFGPGTRLTVL.

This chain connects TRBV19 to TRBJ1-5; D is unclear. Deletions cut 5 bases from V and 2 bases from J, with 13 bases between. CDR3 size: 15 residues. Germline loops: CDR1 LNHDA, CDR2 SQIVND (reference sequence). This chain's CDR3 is CASSERRWGNQPQHF. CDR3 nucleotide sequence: TGTGCCAGTAGTGAACGGAGATGGGGCAATCAGCCCCAGCATTTT.

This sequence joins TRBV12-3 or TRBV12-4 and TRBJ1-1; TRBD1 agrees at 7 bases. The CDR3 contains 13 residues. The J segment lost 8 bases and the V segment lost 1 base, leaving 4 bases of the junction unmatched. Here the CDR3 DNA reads TGTGCCAGCAGTTTAGATATCAGGGGGGAAGCTTTCTTT. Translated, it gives CASSLDIRGEAFF.

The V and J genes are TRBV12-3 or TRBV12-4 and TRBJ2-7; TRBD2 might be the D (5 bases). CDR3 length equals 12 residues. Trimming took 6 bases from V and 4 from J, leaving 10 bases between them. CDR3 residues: CASSPGFYEQYF. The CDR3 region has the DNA TGTGCCAGCAGCCCGGGGTTTTACGAGCAGTACTTC.